Sequencing of this T cell receptor beta chain was carried out in a study of T cells in Graves' hyperthyroidism and ophthalmopathy. TCR beta CDR3 region amplification was performed from RNA transcripts. A set of HTBI primers served as the primers for a first-round RT-PCR of the TCR CDR3. TCRdb processed the multiplex PCR reads anew with MiXCR; each CDR3 protein has one entry. The sample shows around 700,000 distinct CDR3 sequences, 30% to 40% of them seen only once. CDR3 length: 14 amino acids. The germline gives CDR1 SNHLY, CDR2 FYNNEI. V was shortened by 8 bases and J by 4 bases, with 17 bases between the two germline ends. Source material for PBMCs was over 8 ml fresh peripheral blood. To note about this clonotype: Its matching antigen is unknown.

Notes on the study in general: Most thyroid clonotypes with frequency above 0.001 were detected in blood. From stable hyperthyroidism, ophthalmopathy was set apart by a 13 V-J model.

This chain uses TRBV2 with TRBJ1-2; TRBD1 might be the D (6 bases). This receptor was obtained from a woman aged 35 to 49 with Graves' hyperthyroidism. Sequenced: blood. The CDR3 sequence is CASLVQGTAYGYTF. CDR3 in DNA: TGTGCCAGCCTAGTGCAGGGGACCGCCTATGGCTACACCTTC.